This is a list of T cell receptor beta chains from one sample in a study of memory B cells and T cells in multiple sclerosis. Sequencing used immunoSEQ multiplex PCR; TCRdb keeps in-frame clones, though not all of them. The sample records 30,000 or so clones, about 84% being singletons. No antigen is known for these receptors. Input material: PBMCs from blood kept in culture. The receptors shown here come from a human donor with multiple sclerosis. Each CDR3 is given without its conserved first and last residue. A D gene is named only where the DNA matches it firmly. The size field is filled for only some rows; it gives once, few, many or a size class.

v_call: TRBV9; d_call: .; clone_size: .; cdr3_aa: ASSENLGVSNEQF
v_call: TRBV28; d_call: TRBD2; clone_size: .; cdr3_aa: ASSSVGAGVGSGQF
v_call: TRBV11-2; d_call: TRBD1; clone_size: .; cdr3_aa: ASTWTGGINEQY
v_call: TRBV5-6; d_call: .; clone_size: .; cdr3_aa: ASSLEEGVATDTQY
v_call: TRBV7-2; d_call: .; clone_size: .; cdr3_aa: ASSLGPGELF
v_call: TRBV7-9; d_call: .; clone_size: .; cdr3_aa: ASSLVSGQYSYEQY
v_call: TRBV30; d_call: .; clone_size: .; cdr3_aa: AWSGSGSYGYT
v_call: TRBV5-4; d_call: .; clone_size: .; cdr3_aa: ASSPHNSFYEQY
v_call: TRBV5-1; d_call: .; clone_size: once; cdr3_aa: ASSLAGKGNTGELF
v_call: TRBV10-3; d_call: TRBD2; clone_size: .; cdr3_aa: AIRDSGSETQY
v_call: TRBV11-3; d_call: TRBD1; clone_size: .; cdr3_aa: ASSASGQGAYEQF
v_call: TRBV6-1; d_call: TRBD1; clone_size: .; cdr3_aa: ASSDMRTGAYEQY
v_call: TRBV28; d_call: .; clone_size: .; cdr3_aa: ASSPPRDGGEKLF
v_call: TRBV6-1; d_call: .; clone_size: .; cdr3_aa: ASQRHGEGDYGYT
v_call: TRBV6-5; d_call: .; clone_size: .; cdr3_aa: ASRAAQLRETQY
v_call: TRBV11-2; d_call: .; clone_size: .; cdr3_aa: ASSLVLGHEAF
v_call: TRBV5-1; d_call: TRBD2; clone_size: .; cdr3_aa: ASSLSGRGNTDTQY
v_call: TRBV5-6; d_call: TRBD1; clone_size: .; cdr3_aa: ASSVTGGRANYGYT
v_call: TRBV5-4; d_call: TRBD1; clone_size: .; cdr3_aa: ASSADRGDAEQF
v_call: TRBV11-2; d_call: TRBD2; clone_size: .; cdr3_aa: ASSPTSGSGISYEQY
v_call: TRBV5-1; d_call: TRBD2; clone_size: once; cdr3_aa: ASSGVSAGPGDEQF
v_call: TRBV11-3; d_call: .; clone_size: .; cdr3_aa: ASSKGGYTGELF
v_call: TRBV10-2; d_call: TRBD2; clone_size: .; cdr3_aa: ASNKRGGWDEQF
v_call: TRBV2; d_call: .; clone_size: once; cdr3_aa: ASSDGSNSPLH
v_call: TRBV7-3; d_call: TRBD2; clone_size: .; cdr3_aa: ASSLLADRTDTQY
v_call: TRBV5-1; d_call: .; clone_size: .; cdr3_aa: ASSLTPDTQY
v_call: TRBV11-2; d_call: TRBD2; clone_size: .; cdr3_aa: ASSTTGTSGYEQY
v_call: TRBV11-2; d_call: .; clone_size: .; cdr3_aa: ASSLAVREAGELF
v_call: TRBV28; d_call: .; clone_size: once; cdr3_aa: ASSTYFPLRTAGWDEQF
v_call: TRBV28; d_call: .; clone_size: .; cdr3_aa: ASSSSGVGSYNEQF
v_call: TRBV4-2; d_call: TRBD2; clone_size: .; cdr3_aa: ASSSGLAGGTDTQY
v_call: TRBV27; d_call: .; clone_size: .; cdr3_aa: ASSLANEQF
v_call: TRBV27; d_call: .; clone_size: once; cdr3_aa: ASSLGRNTGELF
v_call: TRBV20-1; d_call: .; clone_size: .; cdr3_aa: SANYEQY
v_call: TRBV5-1; d_call: .; clone_size: .; cdr3_aa: ASSSGLVLGEQY
v_call: TRBV28; d_call: TRBD2; clone_size: .; cdr3_aa: ASRNSGRVYEQY
v_call: TRBV5-1; d_call: TRBD1; clone_size: .; cdr3_aa: ASSLGGQGKTEAF
v_call: TRBV7-3; d_call: .; clone_size: .; cdr3_aa: ASSLRNTGELF
v_call: TRBV7-2; d_call: .; clone_size: .; cdr3_aa: ASSQISGDPLHGYT
v_call: TRBV7-3; d_call: .; clone_size: .; cdr3_aa: ASSQTPGDTQY
v_call: TRBV5-1; d_call: TRBD2; clone_size: .; cdr3_aa: ASSYGTSVNTGELF
v_call: TRBV27; d_call: TRBD1; clone_size: .; cdr3_aa: ASSLLGQYSGANVLT
v_call: TRBV27; d_call: TRBD1; clone_size: .; cdr3_aa: ASRKRDRGQETQY
v_call: TRBV5-1; d_call: TRBD1; clone_size: .; cdr3_aa: ASSLNTRTGAVSGANVLT
v_call: TRBV5-1; d_call: .; clone_size: .; cdr3_aa: ASSFRVNTEAF
v_call: TRBV5-1; d_call: .; clone_size: .; cdr3_aa: ASSLALGSGTYGYT
v_call: TRBV12-5; d_call: .; clone_size: .; cdr3_aa: ASGLGGVSGNEQF
v_call: TRBV27; d_call: .; clone_size: .; cdr3_aa: ASSPSPSGRGYPDTQY
v_call: TRBV7-6; d_call: .; clone_size: once; cdr3_aa: ASSLGAGYGETQY
v_call: TRBV29-1; d_call: .; clone_size: .; cdr3_aa: SVDGGTAF
v_call: TRBV5-1; d_call: .; clone_size: few; cdr3_aa: ASSRDIPSMNTEAF
v_call: TRBV7-9; d_call: .; clone_size: few; cdr3_aa: ASSFGSSSYNEQF